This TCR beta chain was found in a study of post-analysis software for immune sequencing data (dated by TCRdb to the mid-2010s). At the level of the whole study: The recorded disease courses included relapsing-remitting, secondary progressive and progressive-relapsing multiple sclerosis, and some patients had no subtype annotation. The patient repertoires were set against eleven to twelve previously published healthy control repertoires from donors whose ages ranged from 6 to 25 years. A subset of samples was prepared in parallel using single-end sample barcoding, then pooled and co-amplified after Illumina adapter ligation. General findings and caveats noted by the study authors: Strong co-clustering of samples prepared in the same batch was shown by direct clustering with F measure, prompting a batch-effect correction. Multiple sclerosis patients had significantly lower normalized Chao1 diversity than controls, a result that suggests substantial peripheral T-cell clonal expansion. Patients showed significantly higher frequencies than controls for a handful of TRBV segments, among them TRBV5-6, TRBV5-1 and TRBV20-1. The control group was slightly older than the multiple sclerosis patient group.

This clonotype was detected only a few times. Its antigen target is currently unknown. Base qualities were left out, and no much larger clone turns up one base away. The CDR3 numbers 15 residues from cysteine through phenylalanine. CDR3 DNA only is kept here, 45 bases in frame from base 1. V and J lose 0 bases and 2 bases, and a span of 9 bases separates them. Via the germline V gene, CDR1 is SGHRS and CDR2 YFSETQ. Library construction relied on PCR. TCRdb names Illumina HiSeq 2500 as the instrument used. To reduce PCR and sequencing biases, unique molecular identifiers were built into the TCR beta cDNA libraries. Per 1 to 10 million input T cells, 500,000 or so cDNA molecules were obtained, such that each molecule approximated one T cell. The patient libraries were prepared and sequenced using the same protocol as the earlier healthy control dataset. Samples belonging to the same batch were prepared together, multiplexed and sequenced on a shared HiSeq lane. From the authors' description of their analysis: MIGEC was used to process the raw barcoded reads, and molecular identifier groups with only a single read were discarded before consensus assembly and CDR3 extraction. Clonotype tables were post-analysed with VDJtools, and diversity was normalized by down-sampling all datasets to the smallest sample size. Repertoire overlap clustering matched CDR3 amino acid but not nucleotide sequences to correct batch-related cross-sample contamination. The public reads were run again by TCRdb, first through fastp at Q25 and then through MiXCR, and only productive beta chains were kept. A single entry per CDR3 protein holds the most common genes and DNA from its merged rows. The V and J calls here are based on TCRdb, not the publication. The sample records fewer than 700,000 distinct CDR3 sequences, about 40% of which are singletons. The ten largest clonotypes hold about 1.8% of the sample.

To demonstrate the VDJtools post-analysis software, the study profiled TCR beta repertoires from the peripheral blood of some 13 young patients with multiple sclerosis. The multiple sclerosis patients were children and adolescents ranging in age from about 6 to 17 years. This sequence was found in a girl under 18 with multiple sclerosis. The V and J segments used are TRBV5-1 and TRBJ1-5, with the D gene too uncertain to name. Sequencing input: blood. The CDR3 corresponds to CASSLEGAGNQPQHF. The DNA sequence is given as TGCGCCAGCAGCTTGGAGGGTGCCGGCAATCAGCCCCAGCATTTT.